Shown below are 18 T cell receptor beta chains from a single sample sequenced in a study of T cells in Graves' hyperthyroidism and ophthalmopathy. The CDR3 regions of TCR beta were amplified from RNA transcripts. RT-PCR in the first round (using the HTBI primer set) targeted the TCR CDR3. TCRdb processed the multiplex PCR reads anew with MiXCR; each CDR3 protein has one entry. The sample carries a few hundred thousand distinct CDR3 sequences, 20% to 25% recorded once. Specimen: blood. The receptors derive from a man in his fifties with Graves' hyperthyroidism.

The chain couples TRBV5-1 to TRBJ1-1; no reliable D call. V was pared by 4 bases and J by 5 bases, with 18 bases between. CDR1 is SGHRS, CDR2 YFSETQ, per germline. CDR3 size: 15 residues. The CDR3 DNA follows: TGCGCCAGCAGCGCCGAGGGTGCGACTAGGACTGAAGCTTTCTTT. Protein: CASSAEGATRTEAFF.

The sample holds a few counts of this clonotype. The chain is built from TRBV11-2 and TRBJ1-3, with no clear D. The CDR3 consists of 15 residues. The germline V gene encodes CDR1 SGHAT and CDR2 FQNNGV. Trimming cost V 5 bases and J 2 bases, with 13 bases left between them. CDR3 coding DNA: TGTGCCAGCAGCCCGGGGAGGTGGACTGGAAACACCATATATTTT. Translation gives CASSPGRWTGNTIYF.

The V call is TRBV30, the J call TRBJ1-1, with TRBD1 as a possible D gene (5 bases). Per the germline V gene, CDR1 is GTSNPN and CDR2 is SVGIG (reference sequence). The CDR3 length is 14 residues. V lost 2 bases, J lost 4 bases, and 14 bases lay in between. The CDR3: CAWSPLTGFTEAFF. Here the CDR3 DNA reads TGTGCCTGGAGTCCCCTCACAGGTTTCACTGAAGCTTTCTTT.

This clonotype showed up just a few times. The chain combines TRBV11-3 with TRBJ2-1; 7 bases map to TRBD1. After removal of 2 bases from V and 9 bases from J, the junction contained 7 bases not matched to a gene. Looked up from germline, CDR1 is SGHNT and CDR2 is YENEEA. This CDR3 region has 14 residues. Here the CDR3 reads CASSLIERGPEQFF. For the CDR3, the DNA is TGTGCCAGCAGCTTAATCGAAAGGGGGCCTGAGCAGTTCTTC.

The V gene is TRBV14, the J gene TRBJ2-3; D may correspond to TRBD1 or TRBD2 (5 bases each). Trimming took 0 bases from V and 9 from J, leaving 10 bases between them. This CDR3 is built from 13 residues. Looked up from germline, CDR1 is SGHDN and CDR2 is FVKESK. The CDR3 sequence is CASSQDRAGTQYF. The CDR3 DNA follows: TGTGCCAGCAGCCAAGACAGGGCGGGCACGCAGTATTTT.

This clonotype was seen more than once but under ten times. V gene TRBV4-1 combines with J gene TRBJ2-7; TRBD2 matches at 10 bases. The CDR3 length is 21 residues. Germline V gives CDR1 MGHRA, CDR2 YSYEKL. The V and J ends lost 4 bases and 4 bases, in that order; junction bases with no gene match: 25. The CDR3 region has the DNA TGCGCCAGCAGCCTTGTGGGGCCCACGCCGGGAGCTAGCGGGAGAGGATACGAGCAGTACTTC. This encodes CASSLVGPTPGASGRGYEQYF.

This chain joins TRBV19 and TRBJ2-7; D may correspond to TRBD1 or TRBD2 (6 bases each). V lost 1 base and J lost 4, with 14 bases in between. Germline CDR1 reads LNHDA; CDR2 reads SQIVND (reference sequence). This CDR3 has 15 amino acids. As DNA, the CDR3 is TGTGCCAGTAGTATAGCGGGAGACAGGACTTACGAGCAGTACTTC. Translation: CASSIAGDRTYEQYF. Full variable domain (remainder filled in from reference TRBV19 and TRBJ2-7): DGGITQSPKYLFRKEGQNVTLSCEQNLNHDAMYWYRQDPGQGLRLIYYSQIVNDFQKGDIAEGYSVSREKKESFPLTVTSAQKNPTAFYLCASSIAGDRTYEQYFGPGTRLTVT.

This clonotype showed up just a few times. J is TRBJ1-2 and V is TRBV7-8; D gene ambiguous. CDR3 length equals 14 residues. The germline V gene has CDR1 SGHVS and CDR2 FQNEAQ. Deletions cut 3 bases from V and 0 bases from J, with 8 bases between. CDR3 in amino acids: CASSLVTTNYGYTF. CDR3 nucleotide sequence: TGTGCCAGCAGCTTGGTCACAACTAACTATGGCTACACCTTC.

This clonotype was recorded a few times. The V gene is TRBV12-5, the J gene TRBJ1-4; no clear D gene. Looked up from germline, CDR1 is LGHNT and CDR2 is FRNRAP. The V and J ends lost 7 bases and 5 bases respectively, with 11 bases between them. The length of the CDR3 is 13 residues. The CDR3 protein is CASARNDNEKLFF. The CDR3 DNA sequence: TGTGCTAGTGCTCGAAACGACAATGAAAAACTGTTTTTT.

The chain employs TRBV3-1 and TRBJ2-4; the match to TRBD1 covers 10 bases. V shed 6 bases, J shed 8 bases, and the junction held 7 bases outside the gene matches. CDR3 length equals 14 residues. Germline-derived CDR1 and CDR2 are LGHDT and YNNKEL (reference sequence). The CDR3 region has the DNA TGTGCCAGCAGTCCCACCGGGACAGGGGACATTCAGTACTTC. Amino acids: CASSPTGTGDIQYF.

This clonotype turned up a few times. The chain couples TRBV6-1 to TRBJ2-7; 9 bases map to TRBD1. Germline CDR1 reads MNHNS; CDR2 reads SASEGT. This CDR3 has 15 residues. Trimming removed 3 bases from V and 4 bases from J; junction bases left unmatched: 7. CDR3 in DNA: TGTGCCAGCAGTGATAGGGGACAGGGTTTTTACGAGCAGTACTTC. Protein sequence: CASSDRGQGFYEQYF.

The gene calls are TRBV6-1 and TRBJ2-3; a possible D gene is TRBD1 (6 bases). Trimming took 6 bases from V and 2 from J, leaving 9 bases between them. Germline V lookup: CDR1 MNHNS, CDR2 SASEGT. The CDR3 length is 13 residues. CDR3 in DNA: TGTGCCAGCAGCCACAGGGACACAGATACGCAGTATTTT. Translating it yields CASSHRDTDTQYF.

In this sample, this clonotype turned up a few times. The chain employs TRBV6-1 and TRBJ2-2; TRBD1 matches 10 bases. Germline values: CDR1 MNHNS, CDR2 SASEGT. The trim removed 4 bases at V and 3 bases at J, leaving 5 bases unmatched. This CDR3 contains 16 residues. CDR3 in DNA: TGTGCCAGCAGTGGAGACAGGGGGCGAGACACCGGGGAGCTGTTTTTT. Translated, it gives CASSGDRGRDTGELFF.

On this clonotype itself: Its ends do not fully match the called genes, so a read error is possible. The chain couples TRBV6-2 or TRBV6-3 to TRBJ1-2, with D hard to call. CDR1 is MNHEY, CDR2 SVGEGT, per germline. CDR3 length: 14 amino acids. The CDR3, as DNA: TGTGCCAGCAGTTACTTCGGGGAGGGAGGTGGCTACGCCTTC. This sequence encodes CASSYFGEGGGYAF.

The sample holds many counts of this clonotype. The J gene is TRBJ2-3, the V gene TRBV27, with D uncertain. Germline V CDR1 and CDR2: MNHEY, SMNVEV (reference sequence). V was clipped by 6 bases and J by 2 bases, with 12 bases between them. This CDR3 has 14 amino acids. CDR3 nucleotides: TGTGCCAGCAGGGCTCGGCGCCCCACAGATACGCAGTATTTT. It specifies CASRARRPTDTQYF.

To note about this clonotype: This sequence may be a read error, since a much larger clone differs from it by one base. The DNA for the CDR3 is TGTGCCACCAAACCCGCCTCCCCCGAGGATGAGCAGTTCTTC. This codes for CATKPASPEDEQFF. This chain links TRBV10-3 with TRBJ2-1; D unresolved. This CDR3 has 14 amino acids. Germline V gene data show CDR1 as ENHRY and CDR2 as SYGVKD. Trimming took off 10 bases at V and 8 bases at J, with 21 bases between the two ends.

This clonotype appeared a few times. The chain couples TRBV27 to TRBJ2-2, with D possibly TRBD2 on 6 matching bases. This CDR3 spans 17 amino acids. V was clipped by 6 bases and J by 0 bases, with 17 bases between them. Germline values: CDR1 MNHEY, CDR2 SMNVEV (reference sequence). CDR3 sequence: CASSPLGGPTNTGELFF. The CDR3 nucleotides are TGTGCCAGCAGCCCCCTAGGAGGGCCGACGAACACCGGGGAGCTGTTTTTT.

CDR3 nucleotide sequence: TGTGCCAGCAGCTTAGTTGGGGATGCCTACGAGCAGTACTTC. Its translation: CASSLVGDAYEQYF. The chain uses TRBV11-3 and TRBJ2-7, with D unresolved. The CDR3 length is 14 residues. Trimming pared 1 base from V and 2 bases from J, leaving 9 bases between. From germline, CDR1 is SGHNT and CDR2 YENEEA.